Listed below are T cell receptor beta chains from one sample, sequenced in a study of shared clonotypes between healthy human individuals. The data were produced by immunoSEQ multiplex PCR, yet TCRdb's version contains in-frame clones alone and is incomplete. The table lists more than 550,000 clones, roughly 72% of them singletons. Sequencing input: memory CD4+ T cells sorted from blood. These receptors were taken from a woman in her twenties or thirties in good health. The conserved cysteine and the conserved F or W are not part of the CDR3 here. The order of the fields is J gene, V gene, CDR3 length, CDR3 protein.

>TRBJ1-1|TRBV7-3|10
ASRDWGAEAF
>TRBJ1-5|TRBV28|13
ASSSTDSFDQPQH
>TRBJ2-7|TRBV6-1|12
ASNNNRATYEQY
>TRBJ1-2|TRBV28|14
ASSFPPGGGKNGYT
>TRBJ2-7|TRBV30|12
AWSPTVEPYEQY
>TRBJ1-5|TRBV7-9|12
ASSLVGDNQPQH
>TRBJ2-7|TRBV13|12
ASSRRGRGGEQY
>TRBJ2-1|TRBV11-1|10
ASSLQRNEQF
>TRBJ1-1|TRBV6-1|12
ASSRAGGHTEAF
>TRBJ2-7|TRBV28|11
ASGESGSSEQY
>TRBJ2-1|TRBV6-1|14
ASSGFSSGTYNEQF
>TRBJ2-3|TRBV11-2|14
ASSFSLAGVTDTQY
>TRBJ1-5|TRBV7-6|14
ASSLDSGAAHQPQH
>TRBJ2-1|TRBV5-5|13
ASISSRSSYNEQF
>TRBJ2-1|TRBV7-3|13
ASSRQQSSYNEQF
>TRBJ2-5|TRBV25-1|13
ASSYRDSQQETQY
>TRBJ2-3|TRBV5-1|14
ASSFGLAEYSDTQY
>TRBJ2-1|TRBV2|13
ASRYSGSGYNEQF
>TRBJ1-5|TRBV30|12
AWSVRYSNQPQH
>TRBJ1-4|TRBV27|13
ASSDLGQANEKLF
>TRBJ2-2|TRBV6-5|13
ASSYSWQGAGELF
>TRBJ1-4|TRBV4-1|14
ASSQGQAGRDEKLF
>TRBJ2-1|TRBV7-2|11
ASSFLGAYEQF
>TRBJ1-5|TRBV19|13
ASSIRGYSNQPQH